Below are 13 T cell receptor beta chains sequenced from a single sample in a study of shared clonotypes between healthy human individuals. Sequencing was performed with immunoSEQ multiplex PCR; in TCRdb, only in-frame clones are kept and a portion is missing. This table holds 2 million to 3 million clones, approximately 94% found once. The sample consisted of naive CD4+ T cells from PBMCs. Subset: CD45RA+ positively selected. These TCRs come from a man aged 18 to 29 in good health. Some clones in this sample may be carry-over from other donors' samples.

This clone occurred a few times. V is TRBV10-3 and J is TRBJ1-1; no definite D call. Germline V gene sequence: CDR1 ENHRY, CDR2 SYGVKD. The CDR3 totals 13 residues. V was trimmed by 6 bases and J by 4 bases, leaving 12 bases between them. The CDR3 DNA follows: TGTGCCATCAGCGCACGACAATCCACTGAAGCTTTCTTT. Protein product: CAISARQSTEAFF.

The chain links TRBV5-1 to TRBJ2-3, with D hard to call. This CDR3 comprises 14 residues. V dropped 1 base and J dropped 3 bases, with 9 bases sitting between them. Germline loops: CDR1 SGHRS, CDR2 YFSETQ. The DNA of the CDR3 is TGCGCCAGCAGCTTGAACTACTTAACAGATACGCAGTATTTT. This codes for CASSLNYLTDTQYF.

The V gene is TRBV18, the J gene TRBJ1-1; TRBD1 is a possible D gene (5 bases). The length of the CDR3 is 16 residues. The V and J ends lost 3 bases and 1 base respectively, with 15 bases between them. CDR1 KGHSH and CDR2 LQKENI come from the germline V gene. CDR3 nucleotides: TGTGCCAGCTCACCGCACCCGGGGACTTCGAACACTGAAGCTTTCTTT. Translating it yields CASSPHPGTSNTEAFF.

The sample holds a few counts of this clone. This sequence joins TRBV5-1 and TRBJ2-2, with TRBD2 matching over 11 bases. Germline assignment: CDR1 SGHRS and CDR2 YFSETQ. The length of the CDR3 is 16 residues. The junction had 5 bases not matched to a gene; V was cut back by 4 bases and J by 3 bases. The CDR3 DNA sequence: TGCGCCAGCAGCGAACTAGCGGGAGACCACACCGGGGAGCTGTTTTTT. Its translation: CASSELAGDHTGELFF.

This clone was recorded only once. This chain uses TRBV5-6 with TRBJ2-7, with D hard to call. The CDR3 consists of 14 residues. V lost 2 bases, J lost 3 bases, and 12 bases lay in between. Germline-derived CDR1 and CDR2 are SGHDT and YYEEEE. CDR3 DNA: TGTGCCAGCAGCTTCGTTGGGCCCGGCTACGAGCAGTACTTC. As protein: CASSFVGPGYEQYF.

The CDR3 DNA is TGTGCCAGCTCACCACAATCAGACCACACTGAAGCTTTCTTT. This gives the protein CASSPQSDHTEAFF. This chain joins TRBV18 and TRBJ1-1; D is unresolved. Trimming pared 1 base from V and 3 bases from J, leaving 9 bases between. The CDR3 length is 14 residues. Germline V gives CDR1 KGHSH, CDR2 LQKENI. Full variable domain (missing parts from reference TRBV18 and TRBJ1-1): NAGVMQNPRHLVRRRGQEARLRCSPMKGHSHVYWYRQLPEEGLKFMVYLQKENIIDESGMPKERFSAEFPKEGPSILRIQQVVRGDSAAYFCASSPQSDHTEAFFGQGTRLTVV.

For the CDR3, the DNA is TGTGCCAGCTCAAGGACAGCGACGTTCGGGGAGCTGTTTTTT. Translation: CASSRTATFGELFF. The rearrangement joins TRBV27 to TRBJ2-2; tentative D call: TRBD1 (6 bases). This CDR3 comprises 14 residues. Looked up from germline, CDR1 is MNHEY and CDR2 is SMNVEV (reference sequence). The V end lost 8 bases, the J end lost 7 bases, and 17 bases lay between the germline ends.

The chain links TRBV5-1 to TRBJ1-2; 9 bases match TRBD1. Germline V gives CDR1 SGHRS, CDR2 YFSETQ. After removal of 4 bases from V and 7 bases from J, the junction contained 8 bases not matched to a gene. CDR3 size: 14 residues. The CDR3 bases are TGCGCCAGCAGCGTACAGGGGGCGCAATCTGGCTACACCTTC. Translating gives CASSVQGAQSGYTF. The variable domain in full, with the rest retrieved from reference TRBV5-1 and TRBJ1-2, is KAGVTQTPRYLIKTRGQQVTLSCSPISGHRSVSWYQQTPGQGLQFLFEYFSETQRNKGNFPGRFSGRQFSNSRSEMNVSTLELGDSALYLCASSVQGAQSGYTFGSGTRLTVV.

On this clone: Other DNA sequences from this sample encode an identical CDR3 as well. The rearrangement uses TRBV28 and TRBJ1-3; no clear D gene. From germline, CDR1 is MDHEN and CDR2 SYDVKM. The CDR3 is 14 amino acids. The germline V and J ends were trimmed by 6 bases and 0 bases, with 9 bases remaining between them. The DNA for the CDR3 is TGTGCCAGCAGCAGCACCTTCTCTGGAAACACCATATATTTT. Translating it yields CASSSTFSGNTIYF. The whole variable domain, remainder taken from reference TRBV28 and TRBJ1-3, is DVKVTQSSRYLVKRTGEKVFLECVQDMDHENMFWYRQDPGLGLRLIYFSYDVKMKEKGDIPEGYSVSREKKERFSLILESASTNQTSMYLCASSSTFSGNTIYFGEGSWLTVV.

The CDR3 DNA is TGTGCCAGCAGAACAACAGGGTATAAGCAGTACTTC. This gives the protein CASRTTGYKQYF. The rearrangement joins TRBV6-5 to TRBJ2-7; TRBD1 might be the D (6 bases). V was shortened by 6 bases and J by 8 bases, with 14 bases between the two germline ends. The CDR3 runs 12 residues. Germline values: CDR1 MNHEY, CDR2 SVGAGI.

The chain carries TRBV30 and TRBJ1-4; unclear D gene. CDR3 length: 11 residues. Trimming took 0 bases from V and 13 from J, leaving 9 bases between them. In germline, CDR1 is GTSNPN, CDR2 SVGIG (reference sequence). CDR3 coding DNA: TGTGCCTGGAGTGTATATTCCGGACTGTTTTTT. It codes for CAWSVYSGLFF.

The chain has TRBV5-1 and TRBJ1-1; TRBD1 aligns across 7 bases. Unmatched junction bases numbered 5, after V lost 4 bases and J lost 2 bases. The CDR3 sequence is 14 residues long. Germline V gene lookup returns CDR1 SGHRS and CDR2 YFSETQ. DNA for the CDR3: TGCGCCAGCAGCCGACGGACAGGAAACACTGAAGCTTTCTTT. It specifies CASSRRTGNTEAFF.

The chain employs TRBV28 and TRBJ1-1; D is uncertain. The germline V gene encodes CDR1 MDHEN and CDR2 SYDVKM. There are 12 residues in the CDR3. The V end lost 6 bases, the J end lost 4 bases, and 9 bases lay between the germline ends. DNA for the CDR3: TGTGCCAGCAGCCCCCCTGGCACTGAAGCTTTCTTT. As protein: CASSPPGTEAFF.